This T cell receptor beta chain stems from a study of T cells in Graves' hyperthyroidism and ophthalmopathy. Turning to the study itself: Peripheral blood collection took place at initial diagnosis, before any treatment.

Patients with ophthalmopathy all had a Clinical Activity Score of at least 3, a NOSPECS grade of at least 4 and duration under 3 months. The study based diagnoses on clinical symptoms, serum thyroxine and TRAb, thyroid ultrasound and orbital computed tomography. The PBMCs studied were ones that came from about 10 ml fresh peripheral blood. The CDR3 has 15 residues. Per germline, CDR1 LNHDA and CDR2 SQIVND (reference sequence). The V end lost 3 bases, the J end lost 5 bases, and 14 bases lay between the germline ends. There were TCR beta CDR3 regions amplified from RNA transcripts. First-round RT-PCR with HTBI primers amplified the TCR CDR3 region. TCRdb itself ran the multiplex PCR reads through MiXCR, one entry per CDR3 protein. This repertoire shows fewer than 750,000 distinct CDR3 sequences, about 14% found once; its top ten account for about 4%.

The TCR sequence derives from a woman aged 40 to 50 with Graves' ophthalmopathy. The chain has TRBV19 and TRBJ1-5; D ambiguous. The source material was blood. CDR3 sequence: CASSIDPLGYQPQHF. CDR3 sequence (DNA): TGTGCCAGTAGTATCGACCCGCTAGGGTATCAGCCCCAGCATTTT.